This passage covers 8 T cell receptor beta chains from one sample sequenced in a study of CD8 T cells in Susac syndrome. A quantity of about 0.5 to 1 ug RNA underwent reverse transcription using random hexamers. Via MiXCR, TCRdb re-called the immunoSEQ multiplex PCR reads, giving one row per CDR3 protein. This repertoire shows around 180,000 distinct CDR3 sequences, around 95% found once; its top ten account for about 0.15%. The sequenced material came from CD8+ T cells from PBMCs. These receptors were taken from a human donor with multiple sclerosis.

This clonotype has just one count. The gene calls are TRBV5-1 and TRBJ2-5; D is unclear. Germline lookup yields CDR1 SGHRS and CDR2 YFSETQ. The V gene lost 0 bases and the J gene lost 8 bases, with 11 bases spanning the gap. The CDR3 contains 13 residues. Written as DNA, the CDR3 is TGCGCCAGCAGCTTGGCAAATCTAGGTACCCAGTACTTC. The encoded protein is CASSLANLGTQYF.

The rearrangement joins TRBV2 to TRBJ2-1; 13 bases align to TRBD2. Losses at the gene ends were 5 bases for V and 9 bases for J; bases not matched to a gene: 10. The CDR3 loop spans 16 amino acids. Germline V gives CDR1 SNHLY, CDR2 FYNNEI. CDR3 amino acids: CASSPRSGLAGVEQFF. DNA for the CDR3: TGTGCCAGCAGTCCCAGGTCCGGACTAGCGGGAGTTGAGCAGTTCTTC.

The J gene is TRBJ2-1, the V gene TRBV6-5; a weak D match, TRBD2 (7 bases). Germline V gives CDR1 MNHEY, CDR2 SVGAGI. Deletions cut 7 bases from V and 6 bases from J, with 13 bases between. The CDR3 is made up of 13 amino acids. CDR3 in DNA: TGTGCCAGCAACCACGCGGGGGCCAATGAGCAGTTCTTC. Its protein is CASNHAGANEQFF.

The CDR3 DNA reads TGCGCCAGCAGCCAACCGGCCGGGTCTCCCTTCTTC. Protein: CASSQPAGSPFF. This chain uses TRBV4-1 with TRBJ2-1, with D hard to call. The CDR3 length is 12 residues. V dropped 2 bases and J dropped 16 bases, with 15 bases sitting between them. Germline V gene data show CDR1 as MGHRA and CDR2 as YSYEKL.

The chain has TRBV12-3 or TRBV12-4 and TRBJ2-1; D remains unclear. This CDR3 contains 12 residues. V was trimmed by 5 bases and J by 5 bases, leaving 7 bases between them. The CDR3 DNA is TGTGCCAGCAGTACCCGCAACAATGAGCAGTTCTTC. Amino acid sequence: CASSTRNNEQFF.

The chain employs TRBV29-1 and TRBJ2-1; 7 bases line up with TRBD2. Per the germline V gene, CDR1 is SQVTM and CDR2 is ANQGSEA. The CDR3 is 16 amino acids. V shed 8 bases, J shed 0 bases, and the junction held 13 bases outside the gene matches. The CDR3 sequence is CSIPPTGGSSYNEQFF. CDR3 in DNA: TGCAGCATCCCCCCGACTGGCGGGAGCTCCTACAATGAGCAGTTCTTC.

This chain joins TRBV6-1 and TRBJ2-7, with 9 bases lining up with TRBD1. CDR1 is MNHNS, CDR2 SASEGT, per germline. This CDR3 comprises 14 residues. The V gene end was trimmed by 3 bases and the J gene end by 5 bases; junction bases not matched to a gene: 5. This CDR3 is CASSDPGQGNEQYF. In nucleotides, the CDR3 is TGTGCCAGCAGTGACCCGGGACAGGGAAACGAGCAGTACTTC.

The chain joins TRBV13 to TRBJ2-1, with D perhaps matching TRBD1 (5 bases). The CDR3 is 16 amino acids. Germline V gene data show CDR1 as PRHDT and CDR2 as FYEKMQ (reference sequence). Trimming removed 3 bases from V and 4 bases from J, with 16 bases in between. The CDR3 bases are TGTGCCAGCAGCTTTGGCTTCCAGGGTCCTTACAATGAGCAGTTCTTC. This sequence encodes CASSFGFQGPYNEQFF.